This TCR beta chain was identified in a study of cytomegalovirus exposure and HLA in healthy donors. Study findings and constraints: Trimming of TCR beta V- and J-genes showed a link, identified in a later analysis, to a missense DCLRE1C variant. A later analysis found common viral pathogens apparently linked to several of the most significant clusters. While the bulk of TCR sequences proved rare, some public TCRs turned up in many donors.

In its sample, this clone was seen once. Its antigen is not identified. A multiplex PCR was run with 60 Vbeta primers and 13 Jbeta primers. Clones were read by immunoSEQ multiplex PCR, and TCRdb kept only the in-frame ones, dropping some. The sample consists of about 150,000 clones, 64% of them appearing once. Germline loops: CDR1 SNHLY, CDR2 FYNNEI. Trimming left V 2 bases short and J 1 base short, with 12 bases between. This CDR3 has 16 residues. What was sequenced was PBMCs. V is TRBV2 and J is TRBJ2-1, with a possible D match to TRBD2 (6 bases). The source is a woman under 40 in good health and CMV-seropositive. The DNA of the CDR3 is TGTGCCAGCAGTGAATTATGGCTAGCGTCCTACAATGAGCAGTTCTTC. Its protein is CASSELWLASYNEQFF.